This T cell receptor beta chain was observed in a study of T cell responses to AZD1222 COVID-19 vaccine. Study-level points and caveats: Donors were mostly white British, more females; clonal diversity possibly underestimated. Just a handful of AZD1222 recipients were seropositive at baseline. Dominant CD4 TCR responses targeted spike regions 160-218 and 743-854.

Deletions cut 6 bases from V and 1 base from J, with 15 bases between. In germline, CDR1 is LNHDA, CDR2 SQIVND (reference sequence). The CDR3 has 15 amino acids. Notes on this clone: The antigen remains undetermined.

The repertoire was sequenced with immunoSEQ multiplex PCR; TCRdb's copy has only in-frame clones and lacks some. Among about 120,000 clones listed, roughly 87% were seen once. The specimen comprised peripheral blood, sampled on day 0 of AZD1222 vaccination. This rearrangement joins TRBV19 to TRBJ1-1; D is possibly TRBD1 (6 bases). The receptor's source is an adult in good health. The CDR3, as DNA: TGTGCCAGTAGGAACAGGGATGTAAGGAACACTGAAGCTTTCTTT. The encoded protein is CASRNRDVRNTEAFF.